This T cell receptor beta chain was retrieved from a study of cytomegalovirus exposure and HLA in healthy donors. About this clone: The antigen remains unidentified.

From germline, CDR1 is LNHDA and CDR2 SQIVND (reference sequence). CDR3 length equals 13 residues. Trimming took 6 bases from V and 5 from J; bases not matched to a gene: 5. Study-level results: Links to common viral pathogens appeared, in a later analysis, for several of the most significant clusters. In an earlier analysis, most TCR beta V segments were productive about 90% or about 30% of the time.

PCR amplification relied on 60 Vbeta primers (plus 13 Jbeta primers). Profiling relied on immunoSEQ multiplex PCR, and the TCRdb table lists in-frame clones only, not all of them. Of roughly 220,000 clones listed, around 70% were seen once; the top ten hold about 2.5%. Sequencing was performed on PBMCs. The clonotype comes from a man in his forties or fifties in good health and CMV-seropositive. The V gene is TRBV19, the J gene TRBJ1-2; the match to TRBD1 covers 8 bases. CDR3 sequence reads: CASRFRGLYGYTF. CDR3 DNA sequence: TGTGCCAGTAGGTTCAGGGGGCTGTATGGCTACACCTTC.